Reported below is one T cell receptor beta chain. What it binds is unknown. The CDR3 sequence is 15 residues long. CDR1 and CDR2 from the germline V gene are MNHEY and SMNVEV (reference sequence). V was shortened by 3 bases and J by 2 bases, with 14 bases between the two germline ends. With 60 Vbeta and 13 Jbeta primers, the PCR was carried out. The authors' processing: There were tens of millions of unique TCR beta chains by a later count, and about 12 million of them were shared. This table comes from immunoSEQ multiplex PCR, and its TCRdb copy is limited to in-frame clones, with some not included. Clone size and the V and J calls come from that table; the DNA yielded D and trimming. The data show over 150,000 clones, around three quarters seen once. The record originates from a study of cytomegalovirus exposure and HLA in healthy donors. Findings and caveats of the study: Per published accounts, TCR beta sequences correctly predicted the HLA-A and HLA-B alleles of most subjects.

The chain uses TRBV27 and TRBJ2-7; possibly TRBD2 for D (5 bases). The receptor comes from a boy aged 5 to 17 in good health and CMV-seronegative. The sample taken for sequencing was PBMCs. The chain's CDR3 is CASSFTGVRPYEQYF. In nucleotides, the CDR3 is TGTGCCAGCAGTTTTACCGGGGTACGCCCCTACGAGCAGTACTTC.